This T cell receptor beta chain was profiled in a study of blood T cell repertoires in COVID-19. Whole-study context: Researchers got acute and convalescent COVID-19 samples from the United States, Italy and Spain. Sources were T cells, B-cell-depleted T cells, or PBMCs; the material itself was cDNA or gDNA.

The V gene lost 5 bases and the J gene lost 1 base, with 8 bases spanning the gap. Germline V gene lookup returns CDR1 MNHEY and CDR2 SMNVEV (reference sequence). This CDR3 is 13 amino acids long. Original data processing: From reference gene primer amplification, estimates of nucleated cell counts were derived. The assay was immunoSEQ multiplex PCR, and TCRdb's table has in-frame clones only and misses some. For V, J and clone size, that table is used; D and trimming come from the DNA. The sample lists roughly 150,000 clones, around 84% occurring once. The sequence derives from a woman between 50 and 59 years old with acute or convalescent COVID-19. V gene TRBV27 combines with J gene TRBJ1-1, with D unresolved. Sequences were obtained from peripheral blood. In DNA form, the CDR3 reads TGTGCCAGCAGTGCACAGAGGAACACTGAAGCTTTCTTT. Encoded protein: CASSAQRNTEAFF.